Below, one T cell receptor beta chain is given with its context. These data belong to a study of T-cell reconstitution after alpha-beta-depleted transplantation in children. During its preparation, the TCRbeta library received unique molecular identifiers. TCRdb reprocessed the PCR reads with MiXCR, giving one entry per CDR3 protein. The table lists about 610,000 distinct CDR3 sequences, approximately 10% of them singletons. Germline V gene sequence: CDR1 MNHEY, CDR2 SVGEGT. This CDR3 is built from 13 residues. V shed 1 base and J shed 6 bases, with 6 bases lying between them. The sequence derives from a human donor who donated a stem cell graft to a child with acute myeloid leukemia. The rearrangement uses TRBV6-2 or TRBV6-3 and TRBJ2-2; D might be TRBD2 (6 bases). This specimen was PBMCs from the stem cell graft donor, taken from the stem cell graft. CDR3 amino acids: CASSYLAAGELFF. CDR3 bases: TGTGCCAGCAGTTACTTAGCGGCCGGGGAGCTGTTTTTT.